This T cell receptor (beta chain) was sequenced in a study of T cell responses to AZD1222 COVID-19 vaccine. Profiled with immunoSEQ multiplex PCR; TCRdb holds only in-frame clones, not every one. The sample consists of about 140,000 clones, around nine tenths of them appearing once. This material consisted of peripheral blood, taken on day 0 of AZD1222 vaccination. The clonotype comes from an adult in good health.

The CDR3 loop reads CASRSGQASEAFF. DNA of the CDR3: TGTGCCAGTAGAAGCGGACAGGCAAGTGAAGCTTTCTTT. J is TRBJ1-1 and V is TRBV19; the match to TRBD1 covers 7 bases. Germline V gives CDR1 LNHDA, CDR2 SQIVND (reference sequence). The CDR3 covers 13 residues. The ends lost 6 bases at V and 7 bases at J; junction bases unmatched: 8.